The clone carrying this T cell receptor beta chain has ten or more counts. The antigen is unknown. This specimen comes from a study of human T cells and chemical hapten exposure. The V segment lost 3 bases and the J segment 4 bases; nucleotides outside the gene matches: 10. CDR3 length: 16 residues. Germline-derived CDR1 and CDR2 are SGHRS and YFSETQ. Individual cDNA molecules received unique molecular identifiers in the library. TCRdb fed the 5' RACE reads into MiXCR, producing one record per CDR3 protein. The table shows some 150,000 distinct CDR3 sequences, with about 4.3% occurring only once. It was from unfractionated whole blood that total RNA was extracted. Study observations and caveats: Following DPC sensitization, TCRs present above 1 in 1000 frequency showed no change.

This chain uses TRBV5-1 with TRBJ1-3; 7 bases agree with TRBD1. This receptor was identified in a female donor in good health. The CDR3 loop reads CASSSVEGARGNTIYF. In DNA, the CDR3 is TGCGCCAGCAGCTCCGTGGAGGGGGCGCGGGGAAACACCATATATTTT.